One TCR beta chain is described in this entry. TCR beta chains were sequenced at survey level with immunoSEQ. Using immunoSEQ multiplex PCR, the repertoire was profiled, and TCRdb retains in-frame clones only, with some absent. The sample contains some 48,000 clones, about 92% of which appear only once. This CDR3 is 14 amino acids long. The germline V gene encodes CDR1 SGDLS and CDR2 YYNGEE. The V end lost 4 bases, the J end lost 5 bases, and 16 bases lay between the germline ends. Sequenced: PBMCs. The sequence came from a man in his forties with rheumatoid arthritis. The J gene is TRBJ2-7, the V gene TRBV9; maybe TRBD2 (6 bases). The CDR3 sequence: CASSPDGSVHEQYF. CDR3 coding DNA: TGTGCCAGCAGCCCCGACGGGAGTGTTCACGAGCAGTACTTC.